This entry describes one T cell receptor (beta chain). It lacks a known antigen. Base quality data are lacking; no much larger clone is found one base away. This record comes from a study of control samples from healthy donors and cancer patients (TCRdb year 2020). The protocol used for the library was the immunoSEQ multiplex PCR assay. As stored in TCRdb, this immuneACCESS dataset retains in-frame rearrangements with V and J assigned. A fraction of the clones does not appear; measured against another copy, unresolved V genes explain less than half of the discrepancy, and the remainder lacks a known reason. This sample holds about 50,000 clones; approximately 96% were observed only once. The ten largest clones take up approximately 1.9% of the sample. The receptor was isolated from a woman between 25 and 40 years old in good health. The sample taken for sequencing was blood.

The nucleotide sequence reads TGCAGCGTTGAAAAGGGGGCAGATACGCAGTATTTT. Translation gives CSVEKGADTQYF. The sequence links TRBV29-1 to TRBJ2-3; perhaps TRBD1 is the D gene, with 6 bases matching. Looking up the germline V gene yields CDR1 SQVTM and CDR2 ANQGSEA. The V end loses 2 bases and the J end loses 4 bases, and a stretch of 7 bases separates them. The CDR3, from cysteine to phenylalanine, totals 12 residues. Just the 36-base CDR3 DNA is kept, in frame starting at base 1.